Listed here is a single T cell receptor (beta chain). CDR3 size: 15 residues. The V gene's germline CDR1 is LGHDT and CDR2 YNNKEL (reference sequence). Trimming cost V 4 bases and J 5 bases; bases outside gene matches: 11. The sample is drawn from a study of blood T cell repertoires in COVID-19. Authors' methods: Scientists estimated how many nucleated cells there were by amplifying reference gene primers. TCRdb's table, derived via immunoSEQ multiplex PCR, lists solely in-frame clones and lacks some. V and J calls plus clone size are reproduced from that table; the DNA served to infer D and trimming. The sample holds about 140,000 clones, around 80% seen once.

Input material: peripheral blood. This clonotype originated in a woman older than 75 with active or convalescent COVID-19. The gene calls are TRBV3-1 (or the pseudogene TRBV3-2) and TRBJ2-7; 7 bases line up with TRBD1. The CDR3 DNA reads as TGTGCCAGCAGCCTCAGACAGGGTCGTTTGAACGAGCAGTACTTC. Residues: CASSLRQGRLNEQYF.